A selection of T cell receptor beta chains follows, all from one sample in a study of tumor-infiltrating lymphocytes in oesophageal squamous cell carcinoma. MiXCR, run by TCRdb on the PCR reads, gives a single entry per CDR3 protein. The table lists 10,000 to 12,000 distinct CDR3 sequences, 55% to 65% of them singletons. The sample was esophageal tumor tissue. The receptors here all came from a female donor with esophageal squamous cell carcinoma. Each CDR3 is given with its conserved first and last residue. The D gene is left open where the match is weak. Clone sizes are given selectively: once, few, many, or a class where the clone is expanded.

D: -; size: -; V: TRBV7-6; length: 14; J: TRBJ2-3; CDR3: CASSAGWGTDTQYF; DNA: TGTGCCAGCAGCGCAGGATGGGGGACAGATACGCAGTATTTT
D: -; size: -; V: TRBV5-5; length: 14; J: TRBJ2-1; CDR3: CASSLGAETYEQFF; DNA: TGTGCCAGCAGCTTGGGGGCCGAGACCTACGAGCAGTTCTTC
D: TRBD1; size: few; V: TRBV10-2; length: 15; J: TRBJ2-3; CDR3: CASSEFQGGTDTQYF; DNA: TGCGCCAGCAGTGAGTTCCAGGGGGGCACAGATACGCAGTATTTT
D: -; size: -; V: TRBV7-4; length: 14; J: TRBJ2-1; CDR3: CASSFSGASGEQFF; DNA: TGTGCCAGCAGCTTTTCGGGGGCCTCGGGTGAGCAGTTCTTC
D: TRBD2; size: -; V: TRBV7-6; length: 17; J: TRBJ2-7; CDR3: CASSLAGLAGATDTQYF; DNA: TGTGCCAGCAGCTTAGCTGGACTAGCGGGAGCGACAGATACGCAGTACTTC
D: -; size: large; V: TRBV7-9; length: 12; J: TRBJ2-5; CDR3: CAGEGDNSPLHF; DNA: TGTGCAGGGGAAGGGGATAATTCACCCCTCCACTTC
D: -; size: -; V: TRBV7-2; length: 13; J: TRBJ2-4; CDR3: CASSLMPDGPQYF; DNA: TGTGCCAGCAGCTTAATGCCCGATGGGCCCCAGTACTTC
D: -; size: -; V: TRBV7-6; length: 14; J: TRBJ2-2; CDR3: CASSPRENTGELFF; DNA: TGTGCCAGCAGCCCCCGGGAAAACACCGGGGAGCTGTTTTTT
D: TRBD1; size: -; V: TRBV7-2; length: 14; J: TRBJ2-7; CDR3: CASRSRDRGGEQYF; DNA: TGTGCCAGCAGGAGTCGGGACAGGGGTGGCGAGCAGTACTTC
D: TRBD2; size: medium-sized; V: TRBV7-3; length: 15; J: TRBJ2-5; CDR3: CASSFGGGAGETQYF; DNA: TGTGCCAGCAGCTTCGGCGGGGGGGCCGGAGAGACCCAGTACTTC
D: -; size: -; V: TRBV6-6; length: 14; J: TRBJ2-7; CDR3: CASRRPGATYEQYF; DNA: TGTGCCAGCAGGAGGCCAGGGGCAACCTACGAGCAGTACTTC
D: -; size: -; V: TRBV6-6; length: 16; J: TRBJ2-1; CDR3: CASSYSNQGIGNEQFF; DNA: TGTGCCAGCAGTTACTCGAACCAGGGGATCGGCAATGAGCAGTTCTTC
D: -; size: -; V: TRBV7-2; length: 9; J: TRBJ2-6; CDR3: CASSLVGTF; DNA: TGTGCCAGCAGCTTAGTCGGGACTTTC
D: -; size: -; V: TRBV6-1; length: 15; J: TRBJ1-4; CDR3: CASRAGDLPNEKLFF; DNA: TGTGCCAGCCGCGCAGGGGATCTTCCTAATGAAAAACTGTTTTTT
D: -; size: medium-sized; V: TRBV5-4; length: 17; J: TRBJ2-3; CDR3: CASSHPEDFATTDTQYF; DNA: TGTGCCAGCAGCCACCCAGAGGACTTCGCCACCACAGATACGCAGTATTTT
D: -; size: -; V: TRBV24-1; length: 14; J: TRBJ2-5; CDR3: CATSDNGFQETQYF; DNA: TGTGCCACCAGTGATAATGGGTTCCAAGAGACCCAGTACTTC
D: -; size: once; V: TRBV20-1; length: 12; J: TRBJ2-1; CDR3: CSARVQGGEQFF; DNA: TGCAGTGCTAGAGTCCAGGGCGGTGAGCAGTTCTTC
D: -; size: -; V: TRBV7-6; length: 14; J: TRBJ2-5; CDR3: CASSLSAGGETQYF; DNA: TGTGCCAGCAGCTTATCGGCAGGGGGGGAGACCCAGTACTTC
D: TRBD1; size: -; V: TRBV7-2; length: 16; J: TRBJ1-4; CDR3: CASSYEPGQGNEKLFF; DNA: TGTGCCAGCAGCTATGAACCGGGACAGGGTAATGAAAAACTGTTTTTT
D: -; size: few; V: TRBV11-2; length: 13; J: TRBJ2-5; CDR3: CASSLGIQETQYF; DNA: TGTGCCAGCAGCTTAGGAATCCAAGAGACCCAGTACTTC
D: -; size: once; V: TRBV7-4; length: 14; J: TRBJ2-5; CDR3: CASSLRKGQENQYF; DNA: TGTGCCAGCAGCTTACGGAAGGGACAAGAGAACCAGTACTTC
D: -; size: -; V: TRBV7-8; length: 13; J: TRBJ1-2; CDR3: CASSLSRENGYTF; DNA: TGTGCCAGCAGCTTATCCAGGGAGAATGGCTACACCTTC
D: TRBD1; size: many; V: TRBV28; length: 16; J: TRBJ1-4; CDR3: CASSFRVGQGGEKLFF; DNA: TGTGCCAGCAGTTTCCGGGTGGGACAGGGAGGAGAAAAACTGTTTTTT
D: -; size: large; V: TRBV7-3; length: 14; J: TRBJ2-1; CDR3: CASSPDRTYNEQFF; DNA: TGTGCCAGCAGCCCCGATCGGACTTACAATGAGCAGTTCTTC
D: TRBD2; size: -; V: TRBV6-1; length: 16; J: TRBJ2-7; CDR3: CASSLGTSGRVYEQYF; DNA: TGTGCCAGCAGCCTAGGGACTAGCGGGAGAGTCTACGAGCAGTACTTC
D: -; size: -; V: TRBV7-2; length: 15; J: TRBJ2-7; CDR3: CASSLEQGRAYEQYF; DNA: TGTGCCAGCAGCTTAGAACAGGGACGAGCCTACGAGCAGTACTTC
D: -; size: -; V: TRBV7-3; length: 16; J: TRBJ2-1; CDR3: CVSSPYTSSKVNEQFF; DNA: TGTGTCAGCAGCCCCTACACTAGCAGTAAAGTCAATGAGCAGTTCTTC
D: TRBD1; size: -; V: TRBV11-2; length: 14; J: TRBJ2-7; CDR3: CASSLGTGGYEQYF; DNA: TGTGCCAGCAGCTTGGGGACAGGAGGATACGAGCAGTACTTC
D: TRBD2; size: -; V: TRBV7-2; length: 18; J: TRBJ2-1; CDR3: CASSRTSGGQSSYNEQFF; DNA: TGTGCCAGCAGCAGGACTAGCGGGGGACAAAGCTCCTACAATGAGCAGTTCTTC
D: -; size: -; V: TRBV7-3; length: 13; J: TRBJ2-5; CDR3: CASSATTLETQYF; DNA: TGTGCCAGCAGCGCAACTACGCTAGAGACCCAGTACTTC
D: TRBD2; size: few; V: TRBV11-2; length: 13; J: TRBJ2-5; CDR3: CASSLWGAGEQYF; DNA: TGTGCCAGCAGCTTGTGGGGAGCGGGGGAGCAGTACTTC
D: TRBD2; size: few; V: TRBV7-9; length: 15; J: TRBJ2-5; CDR3: CASSSTTGLAGVMFF; DNA: TGTGCCAGCAGCTCGACCACCGGACTAGCGGGAGTGATGTTCTTC
D: -; size: -; V: TRBV7-9; length: 13; J: TRBJ2-5; CDR3: CASSLRGEETQYF; DNA: TGTGCCAGCAGTTTAAGGGGGGAAGAGACCCAGTACTTC
D: TRBD2; size: large; V: TRBV5-5; length: 15; J: TRBJ2-6; CDR3: CASSLGGSGANVLTF; DNA: TGTGCCAGCAGTCTCGGGGGGTCTGGGGCCAACGTCCTGACTTTC
D: TRBD2; size: medium-sized; V: TRBV12-3/TRBV12-4; length: 13; J: TRBJ2-7; CDR3: CASSRGLFGEQYF; DNA: TGTGCCAGCAGCCGGGGACTATTTGGGGAGCAGTACTTC
D: -; size: many; V: TRBV5-1; length: 15; J: TRBJ2-3; CDR3: CASSLLGSRTDTQYF; DNA: TGCGCCAGCAGCTTGCTGGGTAGTAGGACAGATACGCAGTATTTT